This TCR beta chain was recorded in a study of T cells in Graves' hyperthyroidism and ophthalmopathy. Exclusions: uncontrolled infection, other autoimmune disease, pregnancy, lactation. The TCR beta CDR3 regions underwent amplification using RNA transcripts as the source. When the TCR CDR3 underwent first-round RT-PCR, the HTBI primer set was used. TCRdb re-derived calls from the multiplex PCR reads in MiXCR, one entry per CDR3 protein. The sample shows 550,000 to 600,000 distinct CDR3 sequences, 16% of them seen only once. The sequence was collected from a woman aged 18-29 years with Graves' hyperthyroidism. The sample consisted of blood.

The CDR3 spells CASSFNRGWEQFF. The CDR3 DNA sequence: TGTGCCAGCAGCTTTAACAGGGGCTGGGAGCAGTTCTTC. This chain uses TRBV11-3 with TRBJ2-1; 7 bases agree with TRBD1. The CDR3 has 13 residues. CDR1 SGHNT and CDR2 YENEEA come from the germline V gene. The V and J ends lost 3 bases and 10 bases, in that order; junction bases with no gene match: 6.